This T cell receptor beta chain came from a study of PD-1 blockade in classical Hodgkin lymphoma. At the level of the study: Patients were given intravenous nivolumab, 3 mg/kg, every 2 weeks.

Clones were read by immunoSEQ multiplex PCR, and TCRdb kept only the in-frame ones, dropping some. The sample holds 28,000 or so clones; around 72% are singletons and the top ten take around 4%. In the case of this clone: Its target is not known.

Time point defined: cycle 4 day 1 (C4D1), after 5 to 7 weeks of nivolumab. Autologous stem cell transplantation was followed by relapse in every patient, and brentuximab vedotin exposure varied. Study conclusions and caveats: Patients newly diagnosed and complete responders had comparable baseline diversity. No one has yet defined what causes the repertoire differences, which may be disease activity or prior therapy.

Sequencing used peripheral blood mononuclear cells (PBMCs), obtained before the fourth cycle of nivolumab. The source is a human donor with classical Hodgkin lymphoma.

CDR3: CASSLHRQGGGYEQYF. CDR3 DNA sequence: TGTGCCAGCAGCCTCCACCGACAGGGAGGCGGCTACGAGCAGTACTTC. The J gene is TRBJ2-7, the V gene TRBV7-9; possibly TRBD1 for D (7 bases). CDR1 and CDR2 from the germline V gene are SEHNR and FQNEAQ (reference sequence). V lost 5 bases and J lost 3, with 20 bases in between. There are 16 residues in the CDR3.